What follows describes a single TCR beta chain. No cognate antigen has been identified for it. Base quality data are lacking; no much larger clone is found one base away. This specimen comes from a study of cytomegalovirus exposure and HLA in healthy donors listed by TCRdb under 2017. Turning to the overall study: An earlier analysis of 587 of the donors reported about 290 Gb of sequence data and some 120 million unique TCR beta sequences from roughly 180 million T cells. Roughly 310 gigabases of sequencing data and approximately 84 million unique TCR sequences were included in an early release covering 550 to 800 HLA-typed donors. Among the roughly 430 genotyped donors, 75% to 90% belonged to the genetic ancestry cluster associated with self-reported Caucasian donors. The study was designed to test whether signatures of past pathogen exposure could be identified by cataloging public T cell receptors. The study used immunosequencing to profile the T cell repertoires of under 700 subjects and linked those repertoires to cytomegalovirus serostatus. A separate validation cohort of approximately 120 different subjects was used in addition to the approximately 640-subject first cohort. High-throughput TCR immunosequencing, statistical association of individual TCRs with disease status, and machine learning were combined to predict cytomegalovirus infection status. A later analysis re-analyzed previously published TCR beta repertoires from roughly 630 donors and added high-resolution HLA genotyping to study TCR occurrence patterns. Rather than using new phenotypic data, the later analysis identified candidate immune exposures from TCR beta sequences and from how often those sequences occurred across donors. An earlier analysis of 587 of the donors used high-throughput TCR beta sequencing to judge whether each TCR beta V gene segment behaved as functional or pseudogenic. Donor age, sex, ethnicity and CMV serostatus were collected together with the repertoire data. In a later genetic analysis, genome-wide SNP genotypes for about 65% of the 666 donors were used, and that subset was treated as a discovery cohort. All discovery cohort repertoires had been generated using a single sequencing platform. Class I and class II HLA loci were covered by the typing at four-digit resolution. The number of donors typed differed by locus, with 629-630 for A, B, C, DRB1 and DQB1, roughly 520 for DQA1, 600 to 610 for DPA1, and some 470 for DPB1. Roughly 5 DR-DQ haplotypes were handled as single units for association and clustering, since linkage in the cohort was strong. Among roughly 370 genotyped donors of the cohort, an average of roughly 240,000 unique TCR beta nucleotide sequences were sequenced per donor, around a sixth of them non-productive. Results the study describes overall, beyond this receptor: In vitro tests confirmed that a few of the cytomegalovirus-associated TCR beta chains recognize cytomegalovirus antigens. A further reported finding was that TCR beta sequences accurately predicted the HLA-A and HLA-B alleles for most subjects in the first cohort. This cohort had only TCR beta chains sequenced, and the lack of alpha or paired-chain data limited which features could be detected. In both the original and validation cohorts, the classifier was reported to diagnose cytomegalovirus status with high specificity and sensitivity. A later analysis found that TCR association rates varied across HLA loci, with DRB1 alleles showing the most associated TCRs and HLA-C alleles the fewest. In a later analysis, HLA-associated TCR beta chains showed more clonal expansion and lower generation probabilities than non-associated chains that were equally common. Most TCR sequences were observed very rarely across donors, whereas some public TCRs were present in many individuals. Roughly 15 rarely observed V segments, including chromosome 9 orphons, were excluded from the earlier analysis of just under 600 of the donors because counts were too low. A cluster of highly shared sequence variants was judged likely to be a technical artifact of the sequencing pipeline. Because HLA typing was unavailable for some donors at each locus, only the typed subset was used in association tests. In the study, approximately 150 TCR beta chains were listed as associated with cytomegalovirus. The only immune exposure information available for the cohort was CMV serostatus. Most CMV-associated TCR beta chains appeared to be HLA-restricted in a later analysis, and the HLA associations seemed to be driven largely by CMV exposure. Some IMGT-functional V segments, including TRBV6-2 and TRBV6-3, could not be distinguished by the 87-base-pair reads and were therefore excluded. V-gene and J-gene trimming of TCR beta chains was associated with a missense DCLRE1C variant in a later genetic analysis, and the association was replicated in an independent cohort. Broadly in line with IMGT annotations, most TCR beta V segments showed up in productive rearrangements about 90% or about 30% of the time in an earlier analysis of several hundred of the donors. The authors suggested that the approach could potentially be extended to other disease states and immunological phenotypes. Assigning TCR associations to individual alleles was difficult when HLA alleles, especially DR and DQ, strongly co-occurred. The presence/absence analyses assumed that sequencing depth was roughly uniform across donors, and that assumption may not be true. Linkage disequilibrium might explain the correlated functional status among segregating V segments, but an unknown experimental factor could not be ruled out. In a later analysis, several top co-occurrence clusters were reported to appear linked to parvovirus B19, influenza, CMV and Epstein-Barr virus. In a later genetic analysis, fewer N-insertions in productive TCRs were reported among donors in an Asian-associated ancestry cluster than the approximately 710-donor mean. A later analysis associated approximately 17,000 TCR beta sequences with specific HLA alleles at a false discovery rate of 0.05.

The germline V gene (reference sequence) gives CDR1 as SEHNR and CDR2 as FQNEAQ. Relative to germline, V is 5 bases shorter and J is 4 bases shorter, with 15 bases between their ends. The CDR3 sequence holds 14 residues, the cysteine and phenylalanine included. The only DNA kept is the CDR3, 42 bases in frame from the first base. The library came from the immunoSEQ multiplex PCR assay. A mixture of 60 forward primers for TCR Vbeta segments and 13 reverse primers for TCR Jbeta segments was used in the multiplex PCR. The CDR3 region of rearranged TCR beta genes was amplified from genomic DNA with a multiplex PCR assay. Amplified TCR beta libraries were sequenced as 87-base-pair reads on the Illumina HiSeq System. Per the authors' processing: A later analysis counted approximately 74 million unique TCR beta chains across the 600 to 850 repertoires, and some 11 million of these chains were shared by at least two donors. Raw reads were error-corrected and collapsed into unique sequences with a nearest-neighbor algorithm that merged closely related sequences to remove PCR and sequencing errors. CDR3 sequences were aligned to IMGT reference sequences to assign V, D and J gene segments. For a sequence to be retained, a match of at least six nucleotides to both a V gene segment and a J gene segment was required. A rearrangement counted as productive if the CDR3 had no stop codons and remained in frame with V and J, and every other rearrangement counted as non-productive. Following IMGT convention, CDR3 was defined as the stretch from the second conserved V-encoded cysteine up to the conserved J-encoded phenylalanine. Sequences without an unambiguous match to a single V gene segment were excluded from the earlier analysis of a few hundred of the donors. In an earlier analysis of several hundred of the donors, a V segment was called functional when productive rearrangements were above 56.7%, and segregating when the standard deviation between donors exceeded 5%. A statistical classification framework was built to diagnose cytomegalovirus status from the catalog of TCR beta chain sequences. V and J gene assignment, in a later analysis, came from comparing TCR nucleotide sequences with IMGT/GENE-DB human TR gene sequences. In a later analysis, CDR3 sequences and most-parsimonious VDJ recombination scenarios were assigned using the TCRdist pipeline. A later analysis defined each TCR beta chain by its CDR3 amino acid sequence plus V-gene family, and excluded reads lacking a unique V-gene family. In a later analysis, around 650 highly shared, low-generation-probability nucleotide sequences were removed to address suspected cross-contamination and a sequencing artifact. In a later analysis, a clonal expansion index for each public chain was calculated from normalized within-repertoire ranks of inferred template counts. Generation probabilities in a later analysis came from a VDJ recombination model fitted to out-of-frame rearrangements, and those results were checked against IGoR. In a later analysis, hypergeometric tests were used to score TCR-TCR, TCR-HLA and TCR-CMV co-occurrence, with a repertoire-size bias correction applied to TCR pairs. False discovery rates were estimated in a later analysis by permuting HLA or CMV assignments 20 times. A later analysis grouped co-occurring TCRs with DBSCAN, adding TCRdist sequence similarity when clustering within HLA-allele-positive subsets. Repertoires with fewer than 30,000 or more than 120,000 public chains, plus five repertoires with anomalous nucleotide sharing, were excluded from co-occurrence clustering. TCRdb holds this immuneACCESS table with in-frame rearrangements only. Some clones are missing; in checked studies, unresolved V genes explain under half, and the rest has no known cause. V, J and clone size derive from that table, while D and trimming were established from the DNA sequence. The table for this sample lists about 130,000 clones; over 60% of them were counted only once. The top ten constitute more than 4% of the sample.

The cohort was made up of approximately 670 healthy bone marrow donors. At the time of sampling, every cohort member was nominally healthy, though immune exposures that went unrecorded were likely present. The donor was CMV seropositive and was included in the group of around 300 seropositive cohort members. Every donor gave a peripheral blood sample, and the peripheral blood mononuclear cells from that sample were used for TCR beta sequencing. The Qiagen DNeasy Blood Extraction Kit was used to extract genomic DNA from the blood cell samples. The source material was PBMCs. The V and J genes are TRBV7-9 and TRBJ2-7, with TRBD1 tentatively as D gene (5 bases match). This TCR came from a male donor in good health and CMV-seropositive. The nucleotide sequence is given as TGTGCCAGCAGCCTAGACAGCAACTTTTACGAGCAGTACTTC. The resulting protein is CASSLDSNFYEQYF.